This T cell receptor (beta chain) was profiled in a study of T cell responses to AZD1222 COVID-19 vaccine. Samples with a second dose at about 4 or about 12 weeks were pooled together. A remark on this clone: The target antigen is unknown.

Germline V gene data show CDR1 as MDHEN and CDR2 as SYDVKM. V dropped 11 bases and J dropped 0 bases, with 15 bases sitting between them. The CDR3 has 14 residues. Overall study results and limits: Donors were mostly white British, more females; clonal diversity possibly underestimated. At baseline, seropositivity was found in only a handful of AZD1222 recipients. Unmutated variant regions are reportedly targeted by nearly half of spike-specific TCRs.

Produced via immunoSEQ multiplex PCR; TCRdb's table is partial and in-frame only. This sample has about 99,000 clones, with just over 90% found just once. The V and J genes are TRBV28 and TRBJ2-3; D is perhaps TRBD2 (6 bases). The source was peripheral blood, collected 28 days after the second AZD1222 dose. The sequence derives from an adult who received the AZD1222 COVID-19 vaccine. This CDR3 is CALQGAGSTDTQYF. The CDR3 DNA sequence: TGTGCCCTCCAAGGAGCGGGCAGCACAGATACGCAGTATTTT.